This T cell receptor beta chain was identified in a study of T cells in tuberculosis. General study points: Active tuberculosis TCR-alpha repertoires lay closer to GMM-specific TCRs than IGRA-negative controls, suggesting clonal expansion. The TCR-beta difference was not significant; alpha differences partly reflected length.

The method was immunoSEQ multiplex PCR; TCRdb's version includes in-frame clones alone and lacks a portion of them. In the table there are 25,000 to 35,000 clones, about 95% of which are singletons. Concerning this clone itself: Its antigen is undetermined.

The sequence came from a donor aged 10 to 29 with latent tuberculosis or without tuberculosis infection. Sequenced sample: PBMCs.

This chain's CDR3 is CASSLTGQGPSYEQYF. The CDR3 region has the DNA TGTGCCAGCAGCCTAACCGGACAGGGTCCTTCCTACGAGCAGTACTTC. The chain recombines TRBV2 with TRBJ2-7, with 8 nucleotides matching TRBD1. The CDR3 is 16 amino acids. V was pared by 6 bases and J by 1 base, with 11 bases of the junction left unmatched. The germline V gene encodes CDR1 SNHLY and CDR2 FYNNEI.